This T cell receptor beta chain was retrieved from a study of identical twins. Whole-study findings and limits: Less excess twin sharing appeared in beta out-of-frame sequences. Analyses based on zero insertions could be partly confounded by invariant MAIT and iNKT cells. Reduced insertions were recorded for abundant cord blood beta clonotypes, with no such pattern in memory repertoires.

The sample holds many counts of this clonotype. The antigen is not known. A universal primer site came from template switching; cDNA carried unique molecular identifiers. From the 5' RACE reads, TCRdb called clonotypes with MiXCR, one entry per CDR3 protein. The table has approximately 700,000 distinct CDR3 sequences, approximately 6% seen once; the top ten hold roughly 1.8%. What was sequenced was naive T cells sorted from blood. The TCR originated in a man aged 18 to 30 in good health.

The CDR3 loop reads CSADGTSGGADTQYF. The CDR3 coding sequence is TGCAGTGCGGACGGGACTAGCGGGGGGGCAGATACGCAGTATTTT. This chain joins TRBV20-1 and TRBJ2-3; 16 positions match TRBD2. Germline values: CDR1 DFQATT, CDR2 SNEGSKA (reference sequence). The ends lost 6 bases at V and 4 bases at J; junction bases unmatched: 4. This CDR3 contains 15 residues.